This is a list of T cell receptor beta chains from one sample in a study of blood T cell repertoires in COVID-19. Profiling relied on immunoSEQ multiplex PCR, and the TCRdb table lists in-frame clones only, not all of them. The sample comprises more than 200,000 clones, 75% to 95% of which are singletons, and 1.5% to 2% rests with the top ten. The sequencing input was PBMCs or T cells enriched from blood (not recorded which). The receptors here all came from a young woman who had recovered from COVID-19. The CDR3 runs from the conserved cysteine through the conserved F or W. Fields, in order: CDR3 length, D gene, J gene, V gene, clone size, CDR3 DNA, CDR3 protein. D genes are given only for firm matches. Not every row has a clone size; where given, it reads once, few, many or a size class.

12 | - | TRBJ2-7 | TRBV5-6 | - | TGTGCCAGCAGCTTGGTGGGCGTCGAGCAGTACTTC | CASSLVGVEQYF
15 | TRBD1 | TRBJ2-7 | TRBV5-1 | - | TGCGCCAGCAGCTTGGGGGGACAGGGACCCTACGAGCAGTACTTC | CASSLGGQGPYEQYF
13 | - | TRBJ2-1 | TRBV6-5 | - | TGTGCCAGCAGCAGGGGATTCGACAATGAGCAGTTCTTC | CASSRGFDNEQFF
15 | - | TRBJ1-3 | TRBV3-1/TRBV3-2 | - | TGTGCCAGCAGCCAGACAGCGATATCGGGAAACACCATATATTTT | CASSQTAISGNTIYF
16 | - | TRBJ1-5 | TRBV16 | - | TGTGCCAGCAGCCAATACCGGGGACTTAGCAATCAGCCCCAGCATTTT | CASSQYRGLSNQPQHF
16 | TRBD1 | TRBJ1-2 | TRBV7-2 | - | TGTGCCAGCAGCCCTGGGACAGGGACCCCTTGGGGAGGCTACACCTTC | CASSPGTGTPWGGYTF
17 | TRBD1 | TRBJ1-5 | TRBV14 | - | TGTGCCAGCAGCCAAGCGCGGCGTCACAGGGGCGATCAGCCCCAGCATTTT | CASSQARRHRGDQPQHF
16 | TRBD2 | TRBJ2-1 | TRBV25-1 | - | TGTGCCAGCAGTGATCCCACTAGCGGGGGGGCCCATGAGCAGTTCTTC | CASSDPTSGGAHEQFF
14 | - | TRBJ1-5 | TRBV19 | - | TGTGCCAGTACCAGGTCCAGAAGCAATCAGCCCCAGCATTTT | CASTRSRSNQPQHF
15 | TRBD1 | TRBJ2-1 | TRBV13 | - | TGTGCCAGCAGCTCCTGGGGGACAGGAGGGAATGAGCAGTTCTTC | CASSSWGTGGNEQFF
17 | TRBD1 | TRBJ1-4 | TRBV7-9 | - | TGTGCCAGCAGCTTAGTATCCAGGGGGCGCTTTAATGAAAAACTGTTTTTT | CASSLVSRGRFNEKLFF
14 | - | TRBJ2-6 | TRBV15 | - | TGTGCCACCAGCCCCTTCTCTGGGGCCAACGTCCTGACTTTC | CATSPFSGANVLTF
12 | - | TRBJ1-2 | TRBV7-9 | - | TGTGCCAGCAGCTTAATCGACTTTGGCTACACCTTC | CASSLIDFGYTF
14 | - | TRBJ2-7 | TRBV6-5 | - | TGTGCCAGCAGAATGGGCCCCCCCCAATACGAGCAGTACTTC | CASRMGPPQYEQYF
16 | TRBD1 | TRBJ1-3 | TRBV28 | - | TGTGCCAGCAGTCCAACAGGGGGGTGGCCTGGAAACACCATATATTTT | CASSPTGGWPGNTIYF
15 | - | TRBJ1-2 | TRBV6-5 | - | TGTGCCAGCAGTCCAATCAGGGGTCGTGTCTATGGCTACACCTTC | CASSPIRGRVYGYTF
13 | - | TRBJ1-1 | TRBV12-3/TRBV12-4 | - | TGTGCCAGCAGTCCAGGATTGAACACTGAAGCTTTCTTT | CASSPGLNTEAFF
18 | TRBD2 | TRBJ2-1 | TRBV7-9 | - | TGTGCCAGCCGAGCCGGGACTAGCGGTGCGAGCTCCTACAATGAGCAGTTCTTC | CASRAGTSGASSYNEQFF
18 | - | TRBJ2-1 | TRBV6-8 | - | TGTGCCAGCAGTTACCCTCCAGATCCGTCTAAGGTCGCGGATGAGCAGTTCTTC | CASSYPPDPSKVADEQFF
14 | - | TRBJ1-2 | TRBV4-3 | once | TGCGCCAGCAGCCAACCAGGAACTGGCTATGGCTACACCTTC | CASSQPGTGYGYTF